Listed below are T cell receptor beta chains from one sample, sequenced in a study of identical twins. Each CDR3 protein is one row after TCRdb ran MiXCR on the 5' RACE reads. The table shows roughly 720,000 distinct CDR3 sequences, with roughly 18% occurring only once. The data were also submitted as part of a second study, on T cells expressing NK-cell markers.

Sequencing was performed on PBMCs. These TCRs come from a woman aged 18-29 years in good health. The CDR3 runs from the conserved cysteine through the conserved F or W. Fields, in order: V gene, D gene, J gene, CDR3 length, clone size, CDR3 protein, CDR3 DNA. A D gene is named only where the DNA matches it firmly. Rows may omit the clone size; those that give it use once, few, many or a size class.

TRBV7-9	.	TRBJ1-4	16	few	CASSTPDSATNEKLFF	TGTGCCAGCAGCACCCCGGACAGCGCAACTAATGAAAAACTGTTTTTT
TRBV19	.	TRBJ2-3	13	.	CATLKDGTDTQYF	TGTGCCACCCTGAAGGACGGCACAGATACGCAGTATTTT
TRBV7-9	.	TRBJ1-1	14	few	CASSEHLGVSEAFF	TGTGCCAGCAGCGAGCATTTGGGGGTCTCTGAAGCTTTCTTT
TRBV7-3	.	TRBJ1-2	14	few	CASSFGGHIYGYTF	TGTGCCAGCAGCTTCGGGGGCCACATCTATGGCTACACCTTC
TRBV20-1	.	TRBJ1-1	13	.	CSAKPGQNTEAFF	TGCAGTGCCAAACCGGGACAGAACACTGAAGCTTTCTTT
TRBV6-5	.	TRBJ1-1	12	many	CASSYANTEAFF	TGTGCCAGCAGTTACGCGAACACTGAAGCTTTCTTT
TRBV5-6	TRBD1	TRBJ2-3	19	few	CASSLGVGWQGAVSDTQYF	TGTGCCAGCAGCTTGGGAGTCGGGTGGCAGGGGGCCGTATCGGATACGCAGTATTTT
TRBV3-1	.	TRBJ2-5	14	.	CASSQGLAHETQYF	TGTGCCAGCAGCCAAGGGCTAGCACACGAGACCCAGTACTTC
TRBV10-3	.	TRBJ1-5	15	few	CAISSGDHSNQPQHF	TGTGCCATCAGTAGCGGGGACCATAGCAATCAGCCCCAGCATTTT
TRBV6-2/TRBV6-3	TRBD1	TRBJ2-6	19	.	CASRFYRDRWFSGANVLTF	TGTGCCAGCAGGTTCTACCGGGACAGGTGGTTTTCTGGGGCCAACGTCCTGACTTTC
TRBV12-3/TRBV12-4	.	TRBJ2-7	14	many	CASSLGGTTYEQYF	TGTGCCAGCAGTTTAGGCGGGACCACCTACGAGCAGTACTTC
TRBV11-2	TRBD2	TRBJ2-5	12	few	CATQRGQETQYF	TGTGCCACTCAGCGGGGCCAAGAGACCCAGTACTTC
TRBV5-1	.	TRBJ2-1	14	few	CASSLRDGDNEQFF	TGCGCCAGCAGCTTGAGAGACGGAGACAATGAGCAGTTCTTC
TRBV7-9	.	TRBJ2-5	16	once	CASSLAGTWGQETQYF	TGTGCCAGCAGCTTAGCCGGCACCTGGGGGCAAGAGACCCAGTACTTC
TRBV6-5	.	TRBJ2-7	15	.	CASSYGSTETYEQYF	TGTGCCAGCAGTTACGGGAGCACAGAGACCTACGAGCAGTACTTC
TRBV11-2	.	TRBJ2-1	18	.	CASSSPPHGPSSYNEQFF	TGTGCCAGCAGCTCACCCCCCCATGGCCCGAGCTCCTACAATGAGCAGTTCTTC
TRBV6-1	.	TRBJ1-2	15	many	CASSLGGARGYGYTF	TGTGCCAGCAGCCTCGGGGGGGCGCGCGGCTATGGCTACACCTTC
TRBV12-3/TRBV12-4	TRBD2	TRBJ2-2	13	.	CASSLVRGGELFF	TGTGCCAGCAGTTTAGTGCGGGGGGGGGAGCTGTTTTTT
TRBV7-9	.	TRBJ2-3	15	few	CASSPEVLRADTQYF	TGTGCCAGCAGCCCTGAGGTACTTAGGGCAGATACGCAGTATTTT
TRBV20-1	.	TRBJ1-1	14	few	CSARERGANTEAFF	TGCAGTGCTAGAGAAAGAGGGGCCAACACTGAAGCTTTCTTT
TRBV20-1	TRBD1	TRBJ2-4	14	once	CSARQGVGKNIQYF	TGCAGTGCTAGACAGGGGGTTGGCAAAAACATTCAGTACTTC
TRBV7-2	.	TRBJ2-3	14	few	CASSFGQTTDTQYF	TGTGCCAGCAGCTTCGGCCAGACCACAGATACGCAGTATTTT